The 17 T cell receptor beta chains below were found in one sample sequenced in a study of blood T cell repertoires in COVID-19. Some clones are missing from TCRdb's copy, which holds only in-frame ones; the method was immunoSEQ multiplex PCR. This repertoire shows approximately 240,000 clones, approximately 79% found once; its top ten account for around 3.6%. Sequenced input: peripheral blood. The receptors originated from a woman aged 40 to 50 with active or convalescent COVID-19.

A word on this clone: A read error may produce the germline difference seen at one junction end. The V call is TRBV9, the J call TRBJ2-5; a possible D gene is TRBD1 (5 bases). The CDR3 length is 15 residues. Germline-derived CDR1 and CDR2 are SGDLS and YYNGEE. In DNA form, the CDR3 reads TGTGCCTGCAGCGTAGTCCCCCAGCCCCAGGGGACCCAGTACTTC. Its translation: CACSVVPQPQGTQYF.

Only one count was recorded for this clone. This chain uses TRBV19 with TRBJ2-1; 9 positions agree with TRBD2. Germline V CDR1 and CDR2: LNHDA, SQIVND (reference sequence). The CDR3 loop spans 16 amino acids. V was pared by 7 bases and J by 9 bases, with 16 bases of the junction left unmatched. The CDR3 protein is CASTDKGSGGSSEQFF. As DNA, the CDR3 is TGTGCCAGTACCGATAAGGGCAGCGGGGGGTCGAGTGAGCAGTTCTTC.

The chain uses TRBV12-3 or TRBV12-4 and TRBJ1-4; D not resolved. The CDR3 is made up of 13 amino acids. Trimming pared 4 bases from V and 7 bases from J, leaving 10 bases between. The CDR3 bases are TGTGCCAGCAGTTCCCGACGCGGTGAAAAACTGTTTTTT. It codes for CASSSRRGEKLFF.

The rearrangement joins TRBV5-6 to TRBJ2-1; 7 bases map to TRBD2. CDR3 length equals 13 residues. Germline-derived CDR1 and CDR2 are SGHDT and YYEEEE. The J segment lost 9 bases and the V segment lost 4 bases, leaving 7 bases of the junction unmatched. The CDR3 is CASSAGLVGEQFF. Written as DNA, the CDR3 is TGTGCCAGCAGCGCTGGACTAGTCGGTGAGCAGTTCTTC.

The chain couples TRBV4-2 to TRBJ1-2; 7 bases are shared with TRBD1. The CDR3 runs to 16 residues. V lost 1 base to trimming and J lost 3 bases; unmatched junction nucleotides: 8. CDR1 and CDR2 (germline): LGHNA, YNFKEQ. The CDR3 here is CASSQGQGVLYYGYTF. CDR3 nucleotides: TGTGCCAGCAGCCAAGGACAGGGTGTCCTATACTATGGCTACACCTTC.

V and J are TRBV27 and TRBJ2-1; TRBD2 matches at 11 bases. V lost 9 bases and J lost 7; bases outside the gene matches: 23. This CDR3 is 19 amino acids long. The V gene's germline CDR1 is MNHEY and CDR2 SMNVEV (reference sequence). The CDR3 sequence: CASSDRKIAGGRTSNEQFF. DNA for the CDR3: TGTGCCAGTAGTGATAGGAAAATAGCGGGGGGGCGAACTTCAAATGAGCAGTTCTTC.

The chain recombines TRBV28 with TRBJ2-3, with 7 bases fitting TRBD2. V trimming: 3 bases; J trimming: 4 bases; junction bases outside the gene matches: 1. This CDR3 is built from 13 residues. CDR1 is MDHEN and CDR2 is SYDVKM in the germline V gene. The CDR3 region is CASSFRGADTQYF. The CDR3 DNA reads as TGTGCCAGCAGTTTTCGGGGGGCAGATACGCAGTATTTT.

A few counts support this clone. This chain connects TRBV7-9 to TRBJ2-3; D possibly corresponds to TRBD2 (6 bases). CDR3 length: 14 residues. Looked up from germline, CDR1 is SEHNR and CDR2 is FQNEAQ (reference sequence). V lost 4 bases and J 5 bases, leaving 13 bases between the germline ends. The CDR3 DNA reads TGTGCCAGCAGCTCAACACTAGCCATAGATACGCAGTATTTT. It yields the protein CASSSTLAIDTQYF.

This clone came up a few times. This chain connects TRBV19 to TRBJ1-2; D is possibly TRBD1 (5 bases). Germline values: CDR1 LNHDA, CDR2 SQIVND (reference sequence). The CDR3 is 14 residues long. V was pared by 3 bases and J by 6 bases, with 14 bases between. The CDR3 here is CASSIPGLENGYTF. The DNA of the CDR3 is TGTGCCAGTAGTATTCCAGGGCTGGAGAATGGCTACACCTTC.

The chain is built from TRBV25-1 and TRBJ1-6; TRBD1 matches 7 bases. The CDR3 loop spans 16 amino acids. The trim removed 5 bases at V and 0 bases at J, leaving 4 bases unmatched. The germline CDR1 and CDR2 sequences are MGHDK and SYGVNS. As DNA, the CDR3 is TGTGCCAGCAGTAAACAGGGGAGCTCCTATAATTCACCCCTCCACTTT. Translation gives CASSKQGSSYNSPLHF.

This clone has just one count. The DNA of the CDR3 is TGTGCCATCAGTGAGTCTCCTCGGGGGGCCGGTGGAACAGATACGCAGTATTTT. Translated: CAISESPRGAGGTDTQYF. The chain recombines TRBV10-3 with TRBJ2-3; D might be TRBD2 (7 bases). The V and J ends lost 0 bases and 3 bases respectively, with 19 bases between them. Germline V gene data show CDR1 as ENHRY and CDR2 as SYGVKD. This CDR3 contains 18 residues.

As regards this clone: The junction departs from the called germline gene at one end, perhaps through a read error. The CDR3 bases are TGTGCCAGCAGTTCTCGCACCCCCGCCGGGGTCTTC. Protein product: CASSSRTPAGVF. This chain joins TRBV28 and TRBJ1-2; D is uncertain. Germline loops: CDR1 MDHEN, CDR2 SYDVKM. This CDR3 spans 12 amino acids.

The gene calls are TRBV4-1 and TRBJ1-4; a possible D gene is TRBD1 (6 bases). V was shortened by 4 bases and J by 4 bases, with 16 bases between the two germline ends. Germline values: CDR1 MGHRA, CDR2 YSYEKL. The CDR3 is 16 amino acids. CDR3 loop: CASSPRGGLDNEKLFF. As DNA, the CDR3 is TGCGCCAGCAGCCCTCGCGGGGGCCTCGATAATGAAAAACTGTTTTTT.

The CDR3 loop reads CASSLEGLAETQYF. Written as DNA, the CDR3 is TGTGCCAGCAGCTTAGAGGGACTTGCAGAGACCCAGTACTTC. The chain carries TRBV11-2 and TRBJ2-5, with D perhaps matching TRBD2 (6 bases). The germline gives CDR1 SGHAT, CDR2 FQNNGV. The CDR3 sequence is 14 residues long. V lost 0 bases and J 4 bases, leaving 9 bases between the germline ends.

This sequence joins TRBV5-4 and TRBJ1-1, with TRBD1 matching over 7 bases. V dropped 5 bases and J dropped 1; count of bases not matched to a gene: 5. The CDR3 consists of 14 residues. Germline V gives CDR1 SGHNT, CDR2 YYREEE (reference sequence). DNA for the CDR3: TGTGCCAGCAGGAGACAGGGTCAGAACACTGAAGCTTTCTTT. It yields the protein CASRRQGQNTEAFF.

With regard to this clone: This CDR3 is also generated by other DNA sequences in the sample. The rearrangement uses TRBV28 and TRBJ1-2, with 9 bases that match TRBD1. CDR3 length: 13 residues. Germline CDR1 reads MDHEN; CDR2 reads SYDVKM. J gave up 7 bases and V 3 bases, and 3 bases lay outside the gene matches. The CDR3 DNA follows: TGTGCCAGCAGTTTCCCACAGGGGGCTGGCTACACCTTC. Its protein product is CASSFPQGAGYTF.

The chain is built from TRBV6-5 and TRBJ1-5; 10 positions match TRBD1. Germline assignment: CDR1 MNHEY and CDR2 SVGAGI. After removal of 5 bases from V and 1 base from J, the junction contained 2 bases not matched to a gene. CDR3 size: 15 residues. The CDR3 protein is CASSPTGGSNQPQHF. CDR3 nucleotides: TGTGCCAGCAGTCCGACAGGGGGCAGCAATCAGCCCCAGCATTTT.